The clone carrying this T cell receptor (beta chain) was observed a single time. The data originate from a study of T cell changes during pregnancy in multiple sclerosis. The protocol was immunoSEQ multiplex PCR, while the TCRdb copy is restricted to in-frame clones and leaves out a portion. The repertoire holds around 57,000 clones, with around 92% as singletons. CDR3 length: 13 residues. V dropped 3 bases and J dropped 7; count of bases not matched to a gene: 5. Germline CDR1 SGHAT, CDR2 FQNNGV. This chain connects TRBV11-2 to TRBJ2-7; 8 bases map to TRBD2. The sample was peripheral blood, taken after pregnancy. The source is a female donor in good health, enrolled as a control in a pregnancy study. The CDR3 protein is CASSFSGADEQYF. The CDR3 nucleotides are TGTGCCAGCAGCTTTAGCGGGGCGGATGAGCAGTACTTC. Supplemented by reference TRBV11-2 and TRBJ2-7, the full variable domain reads EAGVAQSPRYKIIEKRQSVAFWCNPISGHATLYWYQQILGQGPKLLIQFQNNGVVDDSQLPKDRFSAERLKGVDSTLKIQPAKLEDSAVYLCASSFSGADEQYFGPGTRLTVT.